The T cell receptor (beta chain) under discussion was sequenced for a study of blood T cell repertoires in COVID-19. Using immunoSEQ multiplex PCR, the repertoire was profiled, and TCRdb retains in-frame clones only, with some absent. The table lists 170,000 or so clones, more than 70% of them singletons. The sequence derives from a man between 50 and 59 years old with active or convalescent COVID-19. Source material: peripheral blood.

CDR3 coding DNA: TGTGCCAGTAGTTTCTCCGGGACAGAGGAATTCTTC. It codes for CASSFSGTEEFF. The V and J genes are TRBV19 and TRBJ2-1; 7 bases fit TRBD1. In germline, CDR1 is LNHDA, CDR2 SQIVND (reference sequence). This CDR3 contains 12 residues. V lost 5 bases, J lost 16 bases, and 11 bases stayed unmatched.